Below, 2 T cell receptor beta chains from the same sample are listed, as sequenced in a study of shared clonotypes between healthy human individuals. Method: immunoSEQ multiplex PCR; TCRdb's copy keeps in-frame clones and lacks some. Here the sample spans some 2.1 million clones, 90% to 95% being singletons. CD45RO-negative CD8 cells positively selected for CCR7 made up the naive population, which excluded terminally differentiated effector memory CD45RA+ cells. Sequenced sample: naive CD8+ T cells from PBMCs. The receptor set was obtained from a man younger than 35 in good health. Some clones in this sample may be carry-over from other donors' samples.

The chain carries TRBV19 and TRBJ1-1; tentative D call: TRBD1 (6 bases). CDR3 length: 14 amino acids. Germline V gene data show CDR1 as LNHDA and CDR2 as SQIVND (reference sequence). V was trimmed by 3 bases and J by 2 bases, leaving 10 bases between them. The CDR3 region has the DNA TGTGCCAGTAGTATGGCCAGGGGTAACACTGAAGCTTTCTTT. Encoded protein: CASSMARGNTEAFF. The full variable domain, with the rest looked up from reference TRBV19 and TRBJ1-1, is DGGITQSPKYLFRKEGQNVTLSCEQNLNHDAMYWYRQDPGQGLRLIYYSQIVNDFQKGDIAEGYSVSREKKESFPLTVTSAQKNPTAFYLCASSMARGNTEAFFGQGTRLTVV.

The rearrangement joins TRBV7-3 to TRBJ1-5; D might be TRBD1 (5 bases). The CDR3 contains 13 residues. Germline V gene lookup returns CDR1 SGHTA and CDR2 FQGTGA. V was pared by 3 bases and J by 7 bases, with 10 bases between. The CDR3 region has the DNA TGTGCCAGCAGCTTCACCGGGACGCAGCCCCAGCATTTT. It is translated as CASSFTGTQPQHF.